The rows below give T cell receptor beta chains drawn from one sample of a study of naive and memory T cell subsets. Each CDR3 protein gets one entry after TCRdb re-called the UMI-ligation and nested PCR reads with MiXCR. There are about 120,000 distinct CDR3 sequences in the sample; 36% occur only once, and approximately 0.88% lies in the top ten. The sample taken for sequencing was central memory CD4+ T cells from blood. Receptor source: a human donor in good health. The CDR3 runs from the conserved cysteine through the conserved F or W.

TRBV9	TRBJ2-3	CASSVAGRGRTDTQYF
TRBV7-2	TRBJ2-3	CASSSRRQGRDTQYF
TRBV3-1	TRBJ2-1	CASSQGPGHAHEQFF
TRBV7-2	TRBJ2-3	CASSLGPVSGGDTQYF
TRBV4-3	TRBJ2-2	CASSQETGYTGELFF
TRBV24-1	TRBJ1-2	CATSDSGTGSYTF
TRBV28	TRBJ2-3	CASSYHSGGYSDTQYF
TRBV12-3/TRBV12-4	TRBJ1-1	CASSFGGIYENTEAFF
TRBV28	TRBJ1-6	CASSRTAGTGFFSYNSPLHF
TRBV6-2/TRBV6-3	TRBJ2-2	CASSTDTYTGELFF
TRBV5-6	TRBJ2-3	CASTFYGMQARDTQYF
TRBV12-5	TRBJ2-5	CASAIGDKAFETQYF
TRBV20-1	TRBJ2-1	CSAMAPLAGVPDEQFF
TRBV12-5	TRBJ2-3	CASGNLAGDTQYF
TRBV29-1	TRBJ2-2	CSVRQGLNTGELFF
TRBV5-1	TRBJ1-6	CASSQGTVVSPLHF
TRBV5-1	TRBJ2-3	CASSYRGLVESDTQYF
TRBV6-5	TRBJ1-6	CASRTQASSYNSPLHF
TRBV7-9	TRBJ2-5	CASSFPLADQETQYF
TRBV24-1	TRBJ2-1	CATSDSSSRDQTYNEQFF
TRBV7-2	TRBJ2-5	CASRARWGTGSPATQYF
TRBV29-1	TRBJ2-3	CSVAGGVTDTQYF
TRBV29-1	TRBJ2-7	CSVVTDYEQYF
TRBV2	TRBJ2-1	CASRRGLDYNEQFF
TRBV27	TRBJ2-4	CASRGQAPKNIQYF
TRBV5-1	TRBJ2-5	CASSPDRGNQETQYF
TRBV28	TRBJ2-3	CAASSLTRSGSGTQYF
TRBV27	TRBJ2-7	CASFKRTGGSYEQYF
TRBV5-4	TRBJ2-2	CASSSGLAGGGELFF
TRBV18	TRBJ2-3	CASSGGSDTQYF
TRBV28	TRBJ2-4	CATSARVGGIQYF
TRBV7-3	TRBJ1-1	CASSRDSTMNTEAFF
TRBV29-1	TRBJ2-7	CSARKGTYEQYF
TRBV27	TRBJ2-1	CASSGTVPYNEQFF
TRBV28	TRBJ2-1	CASSFPSGRTSSYNEQFF
TRBV18	TRBJ2-1	CASSPLTIGSNEQFF
TRBV6-2/TRBV6-3	TRBJ2-5	CASSYRQGAVTQYF
TRBV27	TRBJ2-7	CASSLSIAGAVEQYF
TRBV7-9	TRBJ2-7	CASSLGRTATVEQYF
TRBV6-1	TRBJ1-5	CASSESVLQPQHF
TRBV28	TRBJ1-1	CASSRSGWGTTEAFF
TRBV14	TRBJ1-4	CASSQELTGLNEKLFF
TRBV12-3/TRBV12-4	TRBJ1-2	CASSTGGSIIYGYTF
TRBV27	TRBJ1-6	CASSLRGSYSPLHF
TRBV29-1	TRBJ2-4	CSVTGTVINIQYF